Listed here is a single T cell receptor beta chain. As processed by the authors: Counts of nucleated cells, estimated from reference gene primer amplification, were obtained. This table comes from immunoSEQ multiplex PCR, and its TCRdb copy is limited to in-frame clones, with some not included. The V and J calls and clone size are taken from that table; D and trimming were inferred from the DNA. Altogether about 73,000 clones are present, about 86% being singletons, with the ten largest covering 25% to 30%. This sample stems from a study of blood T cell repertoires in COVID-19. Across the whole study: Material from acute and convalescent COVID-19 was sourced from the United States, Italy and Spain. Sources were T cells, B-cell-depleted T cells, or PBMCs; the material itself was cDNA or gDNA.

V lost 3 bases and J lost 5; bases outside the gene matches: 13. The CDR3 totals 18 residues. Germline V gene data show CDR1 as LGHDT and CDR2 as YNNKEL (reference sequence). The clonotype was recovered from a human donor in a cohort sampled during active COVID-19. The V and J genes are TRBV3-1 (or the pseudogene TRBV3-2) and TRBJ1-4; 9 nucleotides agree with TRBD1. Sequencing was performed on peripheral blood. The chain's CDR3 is CASSQSAGTGLPNEKLFF. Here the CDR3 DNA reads TGTGCCAGCAGCCAGTCAGCCGGGACAGGGCTCCCGAATGAAAAACTGTTTTTT.